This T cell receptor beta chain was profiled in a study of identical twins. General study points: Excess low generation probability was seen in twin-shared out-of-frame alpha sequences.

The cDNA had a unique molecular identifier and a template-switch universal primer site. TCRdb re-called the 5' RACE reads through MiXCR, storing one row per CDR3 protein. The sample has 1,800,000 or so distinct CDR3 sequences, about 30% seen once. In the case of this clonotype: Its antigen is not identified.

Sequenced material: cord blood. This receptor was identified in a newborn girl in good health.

The CDR3 DNA reads as TGTACCAGCAGCTTAGCGGCCTGGACAGTTAACTATGGCTACACCTTC. Translated, it gives CTSSLAAWTVNYGYTF. V usage is TRBV7-2 and J usage is TRBJ1-2, with D possibly TRBD1 on 6 matching bases. The CDR3 runs to 16 residues. Trimming stripped 0 bases from V and 1 base from J, with 12 bases between. Germline V gives CDR1 SGHTA, CDR2 FQGNSA.